Listed here are 5 T cell receptor beta chains from one sample, sequenced in a study of blood T cell repertoires in COVID-19 (dated by TCRdb to the early 2020s). Libraries were constructed by the immunoSEQ multiplex PCR assay. TCRdb limited this immuneACCESS table to in-frame rearrangements with V and J called. A share of clones is missing; checked studies link under half to unresolved V genes, and the rest is unexplained. The sample table holds 20,000 to 30,000 clones, of which roughly nine tenths were seen once. Together, the top ten hold 6% to 9.5% of the sample. Sequencing used peripheral blood. The receptors originated from a human donor in a cohort sampled during active COVID-19.

The gene calls are TRBV19 and TRBJ2-4; D possibly corresponds to TRBD1 (5 bases). Trimming left V 5 bases short and J 0 bases short, with 17 bases between. Per germline, CDR1 LNHDA and CDR2 SQIVND (reference sequence). The length of the CDR3 is 17 residues. CDR3 loop: CASSPESGALAKNIQYF. The CDR3 DNA follows: TGTGCCAGTAGTCCCGAAAGTGGGGCACTAGCCAAAAACATTCAGTACTTC.

Details on this clone: At one boundary the junction diverges from the germline segment, which might be a read error. The chain employs TRBV28 and TRBJ2-3; D is perhaps TRBD2 (6 bases). This CDR3 has 15 amino acids. Germline values: CDR1 MDHEN, CDR2 SYDVKM. CDR3: CASRLAGTSTDTQYF. The CDR3 DNA reads as TGTGCCAGCCGTTTGGCGGGGACTAGCACAGATACGCAGTATTTT.

The chain joins TRBV28 to TRBJ1-2, with TRBD1 matching 7 bases. From germline, CDR1 is MDHEN and CDR2 SYDVKM. This CDR3 spans 13 amino acids. The J segment lost 8 bases and the V segment lost 8 bases, leaving 11 bases of the junction unmatched. CDR3 nucleotides: TGTGCCAGCCTCGCCGCAGGGGGGCCCGGCTACACCTTC. This sequence encodes CASLAAGGPGYTF.

The chain is built from TRBV7-2 and TRBJ1-4, with TRBD1 identical over 8 bases. With 5 bases clipped from V and 5 bases from J, the junction kept 10 bases outside the gene matches. Germline V gene data show CDR1 as SGHTA and CDR2 as FQGNSA. The CDR3 extends over 16 amino acids. The chain's CDR3 is CASSPWLQGANEKLFF. The CDR3 DNA follows: TGTGCCAGCAGCCCCTGGCTGCAGGGGGCCAATGAAAAACTGTTTTTT.

The chain has TRBV9 and TRBJ2-7; 7 bases match TRBD2. The junction had 11 bases not matched to a gene; V was cut back by 7 bases and J by 1 base. The CDR3 length is 15 residues. Germline CDR1 is SGDLS and CDR2 is YYNGEE. The CDR3 sequence is CASSVAAGVSYEQYF. CDR3 DNA: TGTGCCAGCTCGGTGGCGGCGGGAGTATCCTACGAGCAGTACTTC. Full variable domain (remainder filled in from reference TRBV9 and TRBJ2-7): DSGVTQTPKHLITATGQRVTLRCSPRSGDLSVYWYQQSLDQGLQFLIQYYNGEERAKGNILERFSAQQFPDLHSELNLSSLELGDSALYFCASSVAAGVSYEQYFGPGTRLTVT.